This is a list of T cell receptor beta chains from one sample in a study of T cells in Graves' hyperthyroidism and ophthalmopathy. Using its own MiXCR run on the multiplex PCR reads, TCRdb lists one record per CDR3 protein. The sample has hundreds of thousands of distinct CDR3 sequences, 20% to 30% seen once. The sample consisted of blood. These receptors were obtained from a man aged 45-60 years with Graves' hyperthyroidism. Each CDR3 is given with its conserved first and last residue.

CDR3: CASSEALGYSNQPQHF
J: TRBJ1-5
length: 16
V: TRBV2

CDR3: CASSVAPQGTYGYTF
J: TRBJ1-2
length: 15
V: TRBV9

CDR3: CASSHQGTNEKLFF
J: TRBJ1-4
length: 14
V: TRBV6-1

CDR3: CATRVGGNTQYF
J: TRBJ2-3
length: 12
V: TRBV6-1

CDR3: CATQDVAGGGSGELFF
J: TRBJ2-2
length: 16
V: TRBV24-1

CDR3: CASSTSGRAGNEQFF
J: TRBJ2-1
length: 15
V: TRBV6-1

CDR3: CASSYFSLAGGTDTQYF
J: TRBJ2-3
length: 17
V: TRBV27

CDR3: CASSPIGLAGEKTQYF
J: TRBJ2-5
length: 16
V: TRBV28

CDR3: CASSPGLAGGIREQYF
J: TRBJ2-7
length: 16
V: TRBV5-1

CDR3: CASSATGVNNSPLHF
J: TRBJ1-6
length: 15
V: TRBV12-3/TRBV12-4

CDR3: CASSYSAGGGANEQFF
J: TRBJ2-1
length: 16
V: TRBV6-5

CDR3: CASSLSWPEAFF
J: TRBJ1-1
length: 12
V: TRBV2

CDR3: CASSRQGRGYTF
J: TRBJ1-2
length: 12
V: TRBV28

CDR3: CASSSRLAGLHTQYF
J: TRBJ2-3
length: 15
V: TRBV27

CDR3: CASSRGGGQETQYF
J: TRBJ2-5
length: 14
V: TRBV28

CDR3: CASSWSGRQTNNEQFF
J: TRBJ2-1
length: 16
V: TRBV5-1

CDR3: CASSVEGDWTGQETQYF
J: TRBJ2-5
length: 17
V: TRBV6-1

CDR3: CASRIAENTEAFF
J: TRBJ1-1
length: 13
V: TRBV2

CDR3: CASRITDTQYF
J: TRBJ2-3
length: 11
V: TRBV6-1

CDR3: CASSYSADSGVSSYEQYF
J: TRBJ2-7
length: 18
V: TRBV6-2/TRBV6-3

CDR3: CAISVTSGVNYGYTF
J: TRBJ1-2
length: 15
V: TRBV10-3

CDR3: CASSYVPLASNTIYF
J: TRBJ1-3
length: 15
V: TRBV6-5

CDR3: CASSFPGDRAYEQYF
J: TRBJ2-7
length: 15
V: TRBV12-3/TRBV12-4

CDR3: CASSLDGGTRTDTQYF
J: TRBJ2-3
length: 16
V: TRBV11-3

CDR3: CASSLDSSQAFF
J: TRBJ1-1
length: 12
V: TRBV11-2